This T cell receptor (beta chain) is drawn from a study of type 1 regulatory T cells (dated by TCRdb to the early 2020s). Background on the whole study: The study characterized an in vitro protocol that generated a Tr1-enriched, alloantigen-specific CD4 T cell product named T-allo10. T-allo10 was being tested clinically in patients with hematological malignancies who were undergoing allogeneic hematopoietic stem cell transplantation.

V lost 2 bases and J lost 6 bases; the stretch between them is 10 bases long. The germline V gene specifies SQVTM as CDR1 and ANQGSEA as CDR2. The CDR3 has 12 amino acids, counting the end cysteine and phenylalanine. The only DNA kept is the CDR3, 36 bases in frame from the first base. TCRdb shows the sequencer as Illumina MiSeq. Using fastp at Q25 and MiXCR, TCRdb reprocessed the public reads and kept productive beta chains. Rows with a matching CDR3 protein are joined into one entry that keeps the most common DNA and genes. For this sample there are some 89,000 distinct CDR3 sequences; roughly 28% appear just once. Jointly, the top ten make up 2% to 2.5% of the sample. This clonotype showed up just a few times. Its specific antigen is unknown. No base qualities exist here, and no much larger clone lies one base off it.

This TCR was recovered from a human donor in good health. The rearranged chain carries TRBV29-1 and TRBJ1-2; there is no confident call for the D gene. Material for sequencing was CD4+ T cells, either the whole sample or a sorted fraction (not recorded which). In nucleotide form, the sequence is TGCAGCGTTGAACTTTTGAGGCATGGCTACACCTTC. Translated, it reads CSVELLRHGYTF.